Listed below are T cell receptor beta chains from one sample, sequenced in a study of cytomegalovirus exposure and HLA in healthy donors. TCRdb keeps only in-frame clones here, not all; method: immunoSEQ multiplex PCR. There are about 140,000 clones in the sample; approximately 72% occur only once, and 5.5% to 7.5% lies in the top ten. The source material was PBMCs. The receptors here all came from a woman aged 55-69 years in good health and CMV-seronegative. Both conserved end residues are part of each CDR3. D genes are given only for firm matches. The size of a clone is reported for some rows only, either as once, few or many, or as a class for expanded clones.

V: TRBV27
J: TRBJ1-1
D: .
size: .
CDR3: CASSLSRLLNTEAFF
DNA: TGTGCCAGCAGTTTATCTCGCCTATTGAACACTGAAGCTTTCTTT

V: TRBV18
J: TRBJ2-4
D: TRBD2
size: .
CDR3: CASSESTSGMGAIIQYF
DNA: TGTGCCAGCTCAGAATCGACTAGCGGGATGGGTGCTATCATTCAGTACTTC

V: TRBV7-9
J: TRBJ2-2
D: TRBD1
size: .
CDR3: CASSQGQGGTGELFF
DNA: TGTGCCAGCAGCCAAGGACAGGGAGGTACCGGGGAGCTGTTTTTT

V: TRBV6-1
J: TRBJ2-5
D: .
size: few
CDR3: CASSEWEETQYF
DNA: TGTGCCAGCAGTGAATGGGAGGAGACCCAGTACTTC

V: TRBV6-6
J: TRBJ2-7
D: TRBD1
size: .
CDR3: CASSFRTGGGEQYF
DNA: TGTGCCAGCAGTTTCCGGACAGGGGGAGGCGAGCAGTACTTC

V: TRBV7-9
J: TRBJ1-2
D: .
size: few
CDR3: CASTPQGKGYGYTF
DNA: TGTGCCAGCACCCCACAGGGAAAGGGTTATGGCTACACCTTC

V: TRBV6-5
J: TRBJ1-2
D: .
size: .
CDR3: CASRPSPQGSGYTF
DNA: TGTGCCAGCAGACCAAGCCCCCAGGGAAGCGGCTACACCTTC

V: TRBV2
J: TRBJ1-6
D: .
size: .
CDR3: CASRGQIYNSPLHF
DNA: TGTGCCAGCAGGGGGCAGATCTATAATTCACCCCTCCACTTT

V: TRBV7-2
J: TRBJ2-7
D: TRBD2
size: .
CDR3: CASSLIVLAGGEQYF
DNA: TGTGCCAGCAGCTTAATTGTACTAGCGGGGGGGGAGCAGTACTTC

V: TRBV6-1
J: TRBJ2-4
D: .
size: few
CDR3: CASSGASENIQYF
DNA: TGTGCCAGCAGTGGGGCTAGCGAAAACATTCAGTACTTC

V: TRBV2
J: TRBJ1-5
D: .
size: .
CDR3: CASSADSLLGPQHF
DNA: TGTGCCAGCAGCGCGGACAGCCTTTTAGGGCCCCAGCATTTT

V: TRBV19
J: TRBJ2-7
D: .
size: once
CDR3: CASKSTLGYEQYF
DNA: TGTGCCAGTAAGTCGACCCTAGGCTACGAGCAGTACTTC

V: TRBV5-1
J: TRBJ1-1
D: TRBD1
size: .
CDR3: CASSPPPRTGGALGTEAFF
DNA: TGCGCCAGCAGCCCCCCGCCCAGGACAGGGGGCGCCTTGGGCACTGAAGCTTTCTTT

V: TRBV5-4
J: TRBJ1-2
D: .
size: .
CDR3: CASSLTANYGYTF
DNA: TGTGCCAGCAGCTTGACGGCTAACTATGGCTACACCTTC

V: TRBV7-9
J: TRBJ1-2
D: TRBD1
size: once
CDR3: CASSLASGTGGNGYTF
DNA: TGTGCCAGCAGCTTAGCCTCCGGGACAGGGGGTAATGGCTACACCTTC

V: TRBV19
J: TRBJ2-5
D: TRBD1
size: .
CDR3: CASSSLTGGQETQYF
DNA: TGTGCCAGTAGTTCCCTGACAGGGGGCCAAGAGACCCAGTACTTC

V: TRBV2
J: TRBJ1-6
D: TRBD1
size: .
CDR3: CASRAGTGVRESPLHF
DNA: TGTGCCAGCAGAGCCGGGACAGGGGTTCGGGAGTCACCCCTCCACTTT

V: TRBV7-2
J: TRBJ1-1
D: TRBD1
size: once
CDR3: CASSPHRTGLNTEAFF
DNA: TGTGCCAGCAGCCCGCACCGGACAGGCCTGAACACTGAAGCTTTCTTT

V: TRBV14
J: TRBJ1-1
D: TRBD1
size: .
CDR3: CASSQGGDRTEAFF
DNA: TGTGCCAGCAGCCAAGGTGGGGACAGGACTGAAGCTTTCTTT

V: TRBV13
J: TRBJ2-7
D: TRBD1
size: few
CDR3: CASSTIPGQGAYEQYF
DNA: TGTGCCAGCAGCACGATCCCCGGACAGGGGGCATACGAGCAGTACTTC

V: TRBV14
J: TRBJ2-5
D: .
size: .
CDR3: CASSPGLQETQYF
DNA: TGTGCCAGCAGCCCAGGCTTACAAGAGACCCAGTACTTC

V: TRBV11-2
J: TRBJ1-1
D: .
size: .
CDR3: CASSLAVRGNTEAFF
DNA: TGTGCCAGCAGCTTAGCAGTCAGGGGAAACACTGAAGCTTTCTTT

V: TRBV7-9
J: TRBJ2-7
D: .
size: once
CDR3: CSSSFSGTSYEQYF
DNA: TGTTCCAGCAGCTTTTCCGGGACTTCCTACGAGCAGTACTTC

V: TRBV9
J: TRBJ1-2
D: .
size: .
CDR3: CASSATRGYTF
DNA: TGTGCCAGCAGCGCCACTCGGGGCTACACCTTC

V: TRBV9
J: TRBJ1-2
D: .
size: .
CDR3: CASSADSFTYGYTF
DNA: TGTGCCAGCAGCGCCGACAGTTTTACATATGGCTACACCTTC

V: TRBV7-3
J: TRBJ1-1
D: .
size: .
CDR3: CASSLIGGNTEAFF
DNA: TGTGCCAGCAGCTTAATAGGAGGGAACACTGAAGCTTTCTTT

V: TRBV28
J: TRBJ1-2
D: .
size: .
CDR3: CASSFSTNYGYTF
DNA: TGTGCCAGCAGTTTTAGTACTAACTATGGCTACACCTTC

V: TRBV7-2
J: TRBJ2-6
D: TRBD2
size: .
CDR3: CASSLRTSAIWGGANVLTF
DNA: TGTGCCAGCAGCTTAAGGACTAGCGCCATCTGGGGAGGGGCCAACGTCCTGACTTTC

V: TRBV23-1
J: TRBJ1-2
D: .
size: .
CDR3: CASITWRRVNYGYTF
DNA: TGCGCCAGCATTACTTGGCGGAGGGTTAACTATGGCTACACCTTC

V: TRBV27
J: TRBJ2-7
D: .
size: .
CDR3: CASSLPGAYEQYF
DNA: TGTGCCAGCAGTTTACCAGGGGCGTACGAGCAGTACTTC

V: TRBV5-1
J: TRBJ2-5
D: TRBD2
size: .
CDR3: CASGRAGVGETQYF
DNA: TGCGCCAGCGGTCGTGCGGGAGTAGGGGAGACCCAGTACTTC

V: TRBV7-6
J: TRBJ2-2
D: TRBD2
size: .
CDR3: CASSLGTSGRTGELFF
DNA: TGTGCCAGCAGCCTTGGGACTAGCGGGCGGACCGGGGAGCTGTTTTTT

V: TRBV10-3
J: TRBJ1-3
D: TRBD1
size: .
CDR3: CAIRTGQGFDSGNTIYF
DNA: TGTGCCATCAGGACGGGACAGGGATTTGACTCTGGAAACACTATATATTTT

V: TRBV6-6
J: TRBJ1-5
D: TRBD1
size: .
CDR3: CASSYVAGGIQPQHF
DNA: TGTGCCAGCTCCTACGTAGCAGGGGGCATTCAGCCCCAGCATTTT

V: TRBV27
J: TRBJ1-4
D: TRBD1
size: .
CDR3: CASGDRSKKEKLFF
DNA: TGTGCCAGCGGGGACAGGTCCAAGAAGGAAAAACTGTTTTTT

V: TRBV14
J: TRBJ1-1
D: .
size: .
CDR3: CASSQVGPGTFF
DNA: .

V: TRBV5-4
J: TRBJ1-6
D: TRBD1
size: .
CDR3: CASSRGAGGVGSPLHF
DNA: TGTGCCAGCAGCCGTGGGGCAGGGGGCGTCGGTTCACCCCTCCACTTT

V: TRBV9
J: TRBJ2-7
D: TRBD2
size: once
CDR3: CAIPLAGGTYEQYF
DNA: TGTGCCATTCCGCTAGCGGGGGGCACCTACGAGCAGTACTTC

V: TRBV5-6
J: TRBJ1-3
D: TRBD1
size: .
CDR3: CASSADRVGNTIYF
DNA: TGTGCCAGCAGCGCTGACAGGGTCGGAAACACCATATATTTT

V: TRBV5-1
J: TRBJ2-3
D: TRBD1
size: .
CDR3: CASSVDRATITDTQYF
DNA: TGCGCCAGCAGCGTGGACAGGGCAACCATTACAGATACGCAGTATTTT

V: TRBV19
J: TRBJ1-3
D: .
size: few
CDR3: CASSGNSGTSVRNTIYF
DNA: TGTGCCAGTAGTGGAAACTCAGGGACTTCGGTCAGAAACACCATATATTTT

V: TRBV28
J: TRBJ1-3
D: TRBD1
size: .
CDR3: CASSPPGTGTNTIYF
DNA: TGTGCCAGCAGTCCTCCGGGGACAGGGACAAACACCATATATTTT

V: TRBV5-1
J: TRBJ2-5
D: TRBD2
size: once
CDR3: CASSFGLAGIQETQYF
DNA: TGCGCCAGCAGCTTTGGACTAGCGGGGATCCAAGAGACCCAGTACTTC

V: TRBV18
J: TRBJ2-1
D: .
size: .
CDR3: CASSTDISEYNEQFF
DNA: TGTGCCAGCTCAACGGACATATCGGAGTACAATGAGCAGTTCTTC

V: TRBV5-1
J: TRBJ2-3
D: .
size: .
CDR3: CASSAGLITDTQYF
DNA: TGCGCCAGCAGTGCGGGACTTATCACAGATACGCAGTATTTT

V: TRBV7-9
J: TRBJ1-2
D: .
size: .
CDR3: CASSLVLGGGAGYTF
DNA: TGTGCCAGCAGCTTAGTTCTGGGAGGTGGAGCCGGCTACACCTTC

V: TRBV7-2
J: TRBJ2-3
D: .
size: .
CDR3: CASSPRDTQYF
DNA: TGTGCCAGCAGCCCCAGGGATACGCAGTATTTT